These 6 T cell receptor beta chains were sequenced from one sample in a study of identifying expanded T cells in peripheral blood. Clones were sequenced by immunoSEQ multiplex PCR, and TCRdb holds only the in-frame ones, with some missing. The sample has around 100,000 clones; 75% to 90% are singletons. The sample was blood. Receptors originate from a person between 18 and 75 years old in good health.

The chain has TRBV29-1 and TRBJ1-1, with D tentatively TRBD1 (5 bases). V gave up 0 bases and J gave up 3 bases, with 14 bases separating them. The length of the CDR3 is 15 residues. Per the germline V gene, CDR1 is SQVTM and CDR2 is ANQGSEA. The CDR3 nucleotides are TGCAGCGTTGAAGATCGCGGGACCAGGGACACTGAAGCTTTCTTT. Its translation: CSVEDRGTRDTEAFF.

J is TRBJ1-4 and V is TRBV30; no clear D. V was clipped by 5 bases and J by 8 bases, with 21 bases between them. CDR1 is GTSNPN and CDR2 is SVGIG in the germline V gene (reference sequence). CDR3 size: 15 residues. CDR3 nucleotide sequence: TGTGCCTGGGAGGCGAAGGGCCGCGGCGGGGAAAAACTGTTTTTT. Encoded protein: CAWEAKGRGGEKLFF.

The chain couples TRBV5-1 to TRBJ2-1; 8 bases align to TRBD1. This CDR3 comprises 15 residues. With 2 bases clipped from V and 8 bases from J, the junction kept 9 bases outside the gene matches. Germline-derived CDR1 and CDR2 are SGHRS and YFSETQ. This CDR3 reads CASSLTSGGMDEQFF. The CDR3 DNA reads as TGCGCCAGCAGCTTAACCTCAGGGGGCATGGATGAGCAGTTCTTC.

The rearrangement uses TRBV11-3 and TRBJ1-2, with TRBD1 identical over 7 bases. From germline, CDR1 is SGHNT and CDR2 YENEEA. Germline trimming cut 4 bases from V and 1 base from J; bases unmatched to any gene: 12. CDR3 length: 17 amino acids. This CDR3 reads CASSSKKGAAHNYGYTF. The CDR3 nucleotides are TGTGCCAGCAGCTCGAAAAAGGGGGCGGCCCATAACTATGGCTACACCTTC.

This clone was detected a few times. This chain uses TRBV27 with TRBJ2-5, with TRBD2 matching 10 bases. CDR1 is MNHEY, CDR2 SMNVEV, per germline (reference sequence). This CDR3 has 18 amino acids. The ends lost 5 bases at V and 1 base at J; junction bases unmatched: 13. CDR3 bases: TGTGCCAGCAGTCCCCGGCGACTAGCGGGTCTTATCCAAGAGACCCAGTACTTC. Protein sequence: CASSPRRLAGLIQETQYF.

V is TRBV2 and J is TRBJ2-7; D is ambiguous. Germline assignment: CDR1 SNHLY and CDR2 FYNNEI. With 3 bases removed from V and 2 bases from J, the gap between germline ends came to 11 bases. This CDR3 region has 14 residues. This chain's CDR3 is CASSDAVITYEQYF. In DNA form, the CDR3 reads TGTGCCAGCAGTGACGCAGTTATAACCTACGAGCAGTACTTC. Combining the CDR3 with reference TRBV2 and TRBJ2-7 gives the whole variable domain EPEVTQTPSHQVTQMGQEVILRCVPISNHLYFYWYRQILGQKVEFLVSFYNNEISEKSEIFDDQFSVERPDGSNFTLKIRSTKLEDSAMYFCASSDAVITYEQYFGPGTRLTVT.